Below are 25 T cell receptor beta chains sequenced from a single sample in a study of cytomegalovirus exposure and HLA in healthy donors. The PCR contained 60 Vbeta and 13 Jbeta primers. This table comes from immunoSEQ multiplex PCR, and its TCRdb copy is limited to in-frame clones, with some not included. The sample carries 130,000 or so clones, around three quarters recorded once. The sample comprised PBMCs. These receptors came from a man younger than 30 in good health and CMV-seropositive.

J is TRBJ1-4 and V is TRBV18; 9 bases map to TRBD1. This CDR3 is built from 16 residues. CDR1 is KGHSH and CDR2 is LQKENI in the germline V gene. The J segment lost 5 bases and the V segment lost 0 bases, leaving 4 bases of the junction unmatched. Here the CDR3 DNA reads TGTGCCAGCTCACCACCCGCCGGGACAGGGAATGAAAAACTGTTTTTT. This encodes CASSPPAGTGNEKLFF.

CDR3 residues: CASKPGGYSTDTQYF. Here the CDR3 DNA reads TGCGCCAGCAAACCCGGGGGATATAGCACAGATACGCAGTATTTT. The J gene is TRBJ2-3, the V gene TRBV5-1; D may be TRBD2 (6 bases). CDR3 length equals 15 residues. The V gene lost 6 bases and the J gene lost 0 bases, with 14 bases spanning the gap. Germline V gives CDR1 SGHRS, CDR2 YFSETQ.

The J gene is TRBJ1-2, the V gene TRBV6-1, with 7 bases lining up with TRBD1. Germline values: CDR1 MNHNS, CDR2 SASEGT. This CDR3 is 13 amino acids long. V lost 1 base to trimming and J lost 6 bases; unmatched junction nucleotides: 2. The CDR3 loop is CASSEGRGDGYTF. The CDR3 coding sequence is TGTGCCAGCAGTGAAGGCAGGGGGGATGGCTACACCTTC.

The chain is built from TRBV19 and TRBJ1-2; TRBD1 might be the D (5 bases). Trimming pared 9 bases from V and 4 bases from J, leaving 12 bases between. CDR3 length equals 12 residues. Per the germline V gene, CDR1 is LNHDA and CDR2 is SQIVND (reference sequence). For the CDR3, the DNA is TGTGCCAGCCGGGACTCCTTCTATGGCTACACCTTC. Encoded protein: CASRDSFYGYTF.

This chain joins TRBV9 and TRBJ2-7; 9 bases fit TRBD1. CDR1 and CDR2 from the germline V gene are SGDLS and YYNGEE. Trimming at V came to 2 bases and at J to 5 bases, leaving 5 bases not matched to a gene. This CDR3 has 14 amino acids. The CDR3 bases are TGTGCCAGCAGCGTTGGACAGGGGTTCAACGAGCAGTACTTC. Protein sequence: CASSVGQGFNEQYF.

This clone was observed a few times. The V call is TRBV27, the J call TRBJ1-6; 7 bases map to TRBD1. Germline CDR1 is MNHEY and CDR2 is SMNVEV (reference sequence). V was pared by 2 bases and J by 0 bases, with 4 bases of the junction left unmatched. This CDR3 is 17 amino acids long. CDR3: CASSLGQVSSYNSPLHF. The CDR3 DNA is TGTGCCAGCAGTTTAGGACAGGTCAGCTCCTATAATTCACCCCTCCACTTT.

DNA of the CDR3: TGTGCCAGCAGCCCTTTTCGGGACAGGGGGCGGGAAGCTTTCTTT. Translated, it gives CASSPFRDRGREAFF. This rearrangement joins TRBV11-2 to TRBJ1-1; 12 positions agree with TRBD1. The CDR3 runs 15 residues. Germline V gives CDR1 SGHAT, CDR2 FQNNGV. V lost 5 bases to trimming and J lost 8 bases; unmatched junction nucleotides: 9.

The chain employs TRBV4-2 and TRBJ2-7, with no clear D. V was cut by 5 bases and J by 0 bases, with 5 bases left in between. The CDR3 has 12 amino acids. Germline CDR1 and CDR2: LGHNA and YNFKEQ. The chain's CDR3 is CASSADSYEQYF. The CDR3 DNA reads as TGTGCCAGCAGCGCAGACTCCTACGAGCAGTACTTC.

The rearrangement joins TRBV27 to TRBJ1-5, with 8 bases lining up with TRBD1. Germline V gives CDR1 MNHEY, CDR2 SMNVEV (reference sequence). With V trimmed by 6 bases and J by 3 bases, 4 bases remained unmatched. The length of the CDR3 is 14 residues. As DNA, the CDR3 is TGTGCCAGCAGCCGGACAGGGAACAATCAGCCCCAGCATTTT. This sequence encodes CASSRTGNNQPQHF.

V usage is TRBV15 and J usage is TRBJ1-4; D perhaps matches TRBD1 (5 bases). The CDR3 sequence is 17 residues long. Germline CDR1 is LNHNV and CDR2 is YYDKDF (reference sequence). The V end lost 0 bases, the J end lost 2 bases, and 13 bases lay between the germline ends. In DNA, the CDR3 is TGTGCCACCAGCAGAGAAGGGGCCAAAGGCACTAATGAAAAACTGTTTTTT. Protein product: CATSREGAKGTNEKLFF.

V gene TRBV15 combines with J gene TRBJ2-1, with 8 bases aligning to TRBD2. The CDR3 contains 12 residues. The V and J ends lost 0 bases and 15 bases, in that order; junction bases with no gene match: 4. Germline lookup yields CDR1 LNHNV and CDR2 YYDKDF (reference sequence). CDR3 sequence (DNA): TGTGCCACCAGCAGAGATAGCGGGGAGGGGTTCTTC. Translating it yields CATSRDSGEGFF. Full variable domain (outside the CDR3, taken from reference TRBV15 and TRBJ2-1): DAMVIQNPRYQVTQFGKPVTLSCSQTLNHNVMYWYQQKSSQAPKLLFHYYDKDFNNEADTPDNFQSRRPNTSFCFLDIRSPGLGDTAMYLCATSRDSGEGFFGPGTRLTVL.

As for this clone: Germline is not matched at one junction end, which may reflect a read error. This chain connects TRBV4-1 to TRBJ2-1; TRBD2 agrees at 9 bases. The CDR3 runs 16 residues. Germline CDR1 MGHRA, CDR2 YSYEKL. CDR3 region: CASGQEGAGGHNEQFF. The CDR3 coding sequence is TGCGCCAGCGGCCAAGAGGGAGCGGGAGGCCACAATGAGCAGTTCTTC.

The rearrangement uses TRBV10-3 and TRBJ2-6, with a possible D match to TRBD2 (5 bases). The CDR3 length is 16 residues. The germline V gene encodes CDR1 ENHRY and CDR2 SYGVKD. The V and J ends lost 6 bases and 0 bases respectively, with 12 bases between them. CDR3 DNA sequence: TGTGCCATCAGGGGAGACGGGGACTCTGGGGCCAACGTCCTGACTTTC. It encodes CAIRGDGDSGANVLTF.

This clone was detected a few times. The chain couples TRBV10-2 to TRBJ2-2, with 7 nucleotides matching TRBD2. The CDR3 loop spans 14 amino acids. The ends lost 8 bases at V and 6 bases at J; junction bases unmatched: 9. Germline CDR1 WSHSY, CDR2 SAAADI. In DNA, the CDR3 is TGCGCCAGCTGGCGGGAGAAAATGGCCGGGGAGCTGTTTTTT. The encoded protein is CASWREKMAGELFF.

The chain recombines TRBV13 with TRBJ2-7; a possible D gene is TRBD2 (5 bases). V shed 5 bases and J shed 0 bases, with 8 bases lying between them. Germline-derived CDR1 and CDR2 are PRHDT and FYEKMQ (reference sequence). The CDR3 loop spans 13 amino acids. The CDR3 here is CASSPGGSYEQYF. The CDR3 DNA reads as TGTGCCAGCAGCCCCGGAGGCTCCTACGAGCAGTACTTC.

This chain joins TRBV2 and TRBJ2-2; 11 positions agree with TRBD1. Losses at the gene ends were 6 bases for V and 3 bases for J; bases not matched to a gene: 6. Germline CDR1 reads SNHLY; CDR2 reads FYNNEI. There are 16 residues in the CDR3. CDR3 in amino acids: CASRDRGRLDTGELFF. As DNA, the CDR3 is TGTGCCAGCAGGGACAGGGGGCGCTTAGACACCGGGGAGCTGTTTTTT.

This chain uses TRBV6-5 with TRBJ2-7; TRBD1 agrees at 9 bases. With 4 bases clipped from V and 0 bases from J, the junction kept 1 base outside the gene matches. Germline V lookup: CDR1 MNHEY, CDR2 SVGAGI. CDR3 length equals 14 residues. CDR3 region: CASSWDRASYEQYF. CDR3 sequence (DNA): TGTGCCAGCAGTTGGGACAGGGCCTCCTACGAGCAGTACTTC.

The chain couples TRBV6-6 to TRBJ2-1; 9 nucleotides align to TRBD2. The germline CDR1 and CDR2 sequences are MNHNY and SVGAGI (reference sequence). CDR3 length: 14 residues. J lost 8 bases, V lost 4 bases, and 6 bases had no gene match. CDR3: CASSWGLARDEQFF. The CDR3 nucleotides are TGTGCCAGCAGTTGGGGACTAGCCCGGGATGAGCAGTTCTTC.

The chain links TRBV30 to TRBJ1-4, with 8 positions matching TRBD1. The CDR3 runs 14 residues. V trimming: 8 bases; J trimming: 6 bases; junction bases outside the gene matches: 11. The germline CDR1 and CDR2 sequences are GTSNPN and SVGIG (reference sequence). In DNA form, the CDR3 reads TGTGCCCAGACAAGCCCGACAGGGGATGAAAAACTGTTTTTT. Its translation: CAQTSPTGDEKLFF.

This clone was detected only once. The J gene is TRBJ1-2, the V gene TRBV2; D is ambiguous. The V and J ends lost 6 bases and 8 bases respectively, with 13 bases between them. Germline V gene lookup returns CDR1 SNHLY and CDR2 FYNNEI. The CDR3 runs 12 residues. The chain's CDR3 is CASRQAAGGYTF. DNA of the CDR3: TGTGCCAGCAGGCAGGCTGCTGGGGGCTACACCTTC.

The rearrangement joins TRBV19 to TRBJ1-6; 7 bases are shared with TRBD1. The CDR3 has 16 amino acids. V shed 5 bases and J 7 bases; nucleotides not matched to a gene: 11. Germline lookup yields CDR1 LNHDA and CDR2 SQIVND (reference sequence). DNA for the CDR3: TGTGCCAGTAGTCAACAGGGGCGAGTGGGGAATTCACCCCTCCACTTT. It yields the protein CASSQQGRVGNSPLHF. The full variable domain, its missing parts supplied by reference TRBV19 and TRBJ1-6, is DGGITQSPKYLFRKEGQNVTLSCEQNLNHDAMYWYRQDPGQGLRLIYYSQIVNDFQKGDIAEGYSVSREKKESFPLTVTSAQKNPTAFYLCASSQQGRVGNSPLHFGNGTRLTVT.

This rearrangement joins TRBV15 to TRBJ2-5; 8 nucleotides line up with TRBD1. V lost 0 bases to trimming and J lost 1 base; unmatched junction nucleotides: 10. CDR1 is LNHNV, CDR2 YYDKDF, per germline (reference sequence). CDR3 length: 18 amino acids. CDR3 nucleotide sequence: TGTGCCACCAGCAGAGATCGAGGGACAGGCGGGTCCCAAGAGACCCAGTACTTC. It translates to CATSRDRGTGGSQETQYF.

This clone appeared a few times. This chain uses TRBV5-1 with TRBJ1-2; 9 positions match TRBD1. The CDR3 runs 18 residues. Germline loops: CDR1 SGHRS, CDR2 YFSETQ. Trimming took 4 bases from V and 4 from J; bases not matched to a gene: 17. CDR3: CASSATPGQGVYSYGYTF. The CDR3 DNA sequence: TGCGCCAGCAGCGCCACGCCGGGACAGGGTGTTTATAGCTATGGCTACACCTTC.

The rearrangement uses TRBV6-5 and TRBJ2-7; D is undetermined. Germline-derived CDR1 and CDR2 are MNHEY and SVGAGI. CDR3 size: 13 residues. Between the trimmed V and J ends, which lost 5 bases and 2 bases, there was a span of 10 bases. The CDR3 DNA reads as TGTGCCAGCAGTCCCGGGTCTACCTACGAGCAGTACTTC. Amino acid sequence: CASSPGSTYEQYF.

This chain joins TRBV19 and TRBJ1-1; D uncertain. The V and J ends lost 7 bases and 0 bases respectively, with 9 bases between them. Germline CDR1 reads LNHDA; CDR2 reads SQIVND (reference sequence). CDR3 length equals 13 residues. This CDR3 reads CASIPGMNTEAFF. CDR3 bases: TGTGCCAGTATTCCAGGCATGAACACTGAAGCTTTCTTT.